The rows below give T cell receptor beta chains drawn from one sample of a study of blood T cell repertoires in COVID-19. Some clones are missing from TCRdb's copy, which holds only in-frame ones; the method was immunoSEQ multiplex PCR. The sample holds some 110,000 clones; over 75% are singletons and the top ten take about 3.9%. Material: peripheral blood. The receptors originated from a man over 45 with acute or convalescent COVID-19. Both conserved end residues are part of each CDR3. Fields, in order: clone size, D gene, J gene, V gene, CDR3 protein, CDR3 DNA. A D gene is named only where the DNA matches it firmly. Expanded clones get a size class; other rows say once, few or many, or leave the size out.

.,TRBD2,TRBJ2-3,TRBV6-5,CATPAELAATDTQYF,TGTGCCACACCTGCGGAACTAGCGGCCACAGATACGCAGTATTTT
.,.,TRBJ1-4,TRBV2,CASSEGRVGTNEKLFF,TGTGCCAGCAGTGAAGGCAGGGTGGGAACTAATGAAAAACTGTTTTTT
.,.,TRBJ1-2,TRBV29-1,CSVETLYYGYTF,TGCAGCGTCGAGACTCTGTACTATGGCTACACCTTC
.,.,TRBJ2-7,TRBV9,CASSRGATSYEQYF,TGTGCCAGCAGCCGGGGGGCGACCTCCTACGAGCAGTACTTC
.,.,TRBJ2-5,TRBV12-3/TRBV12-4,CASSLIGSETQYF,TGTGCCAGCAGTTTAATAGGGAGCGAGACCCAGTACTTC
.,.,TRBJ1-2,TRBV6-2/TRBV6-3,CASSPRYGYTF,TGTGCCAGCAGTCCGAGATATGGCTACACCTTC
.,.,TRBJ1-4,TRBV7-2,CASSPSRGNEKLFF,TGTGCCAGCAGCCCAAGTAGGGGTAATGAAAAACTGTTTTTT
.,.,TRBJ2-5,TRBV7-9,CASSLGQGETQYF,TGTGCCAGCAGCTTAGGGCAGGGCGAGACCCAGTACTTC
.,.,TRBJ2-3,TRBV28,CASSFEGGDTQYF,TGTGCCAGCAGTTTCGAGGGTGGAGATACGCAGTATTTT
few,TRBD2,TRBJ2-7,TRBV7-8,CASSLPRRLAGYEQYF,TGTGCCAGCAGCTTACCCCGCCGACTAGCGGGCTACGAGCAGTACTTC
many,.,TRBJ1-6,TRBV19,CASSTGVAYNSPLHF,TGTGCCAGTAGTACAGGGGTCGCATATAATTCACCCCTCCACTTT
.,.,TRBJ2-1,TRBV20-1,CSARLARRPIF,TGCAGTGCTAGACTAGCGCGCCGGCCCATCTTC
.,.,TRBJ1-5,TRBV6-1,CASSEGPGGNQPQHF,TGTGCCAGCAGTGAAGGCCCGGGAGGCAATCAGCCCCAGCATTTT
.,.,TRBJ2-5,TRBV15,CATSRDWAGRYF,TGTGCCACCAGCAGAGATTGGGCTGGTAGGTACTTC
.,TRBD1,TRBJ2-3,TRBV5-1,CASSGQGTHGTGDTQYF,TGCGCCAGCAGTGGACAGGGCACACACGGGACAGGGGATACGCAGTATTTT
.,.,TRBJ2-2,TRBV7-9,CASSLASRTGELFF,TGTGCCAGCAGCTTAGCGTCCAGGACCGGGGAGCTGTTTTTT
.,.,TRBJ2-3,TRBV27,CASRDSPYTQYF,TGTGCCAGCAGGGACAGTCCGTATACGCAGTATTTT
.,.,TRBJ1-5,TRBV4-1,CASSQGRPTGINQPQHF,TGCGCCAGCAGCCAAGGGAGGCCAACGGGAATCAATCAGCCCCAGCATTTT
.,TRBD1,TRBJ1-2,TRBV10-3,CAISVDRDIYGYTF,TGTGCCATCAGTGTGGACAGGGATATCTATGGCTACACCTTC
.,.,TRBJ1-2,TRBV2,CASSFLDNYGYTF,TGTGCCAGCAGTTTCCTAGATAACTATGGCTACACCTTC
.,.,TRBJ1-2,TRBV9,CASSVRGRYTF,TGTGCCAGCAGCGTCAGGGGCCGTTACACCTTC
.,TRBD1,TRBJ2-3,TRBV5-1,CASSWSDRGFTDTQYF,TGCGCCAGCAGCTGGTCGGACAGGGGCTTCACAGATACGCAGTATTTT
.,.,TRBJ1-1,TRBV5-1,CASSSTVEAFF,TGCGCCAGCAGCTCCACAGTCGAAGCTTTCTTT
.,.,TRBJ2-7,TRBV20-1,CSASQNRPPYEQYF,TGCAGTGCTAGTCAAAACAGACCACCCTACGAGCAGTACTTC
.,.,TRBJ2-2,TRBV5-5,CASSFELTGELFF,TGTGCCAGCAGCTTCGAACTTACCGGGGAGCTGTTTTTT
.,.,TRBJ2-3,TRBV5-1,CASSSQASPADTQYF,TGCGCCTCCTCCTCCCAGGCCTCCCCAGCAGATACGCAGTATTTT
.,.,TRBJ2-5,TRBV5-1,CASSWGDQETQYF,TGCGCCAGCAGCTGGGGGGACCAAGAGACCCAGTACTTC
few,.,TRBJ1-1,TRBV6-5,CASRQGSTEAFF,TGTGCCAGCAGGCAGGGGAGCACTGAAGCTTTCTTT
.,TRBD2,TRBJ2-5,TRBV11-3,CASSLGTSGRGETQYF,TGTGCCAGCAGCTTGGGGACTAGCGGGAGGGGAGAGACCCAGTACTTC
once,.,TRBJ1-4,TRBV29-1,CSVQSTNEKLFF,TGCAGCGTTCAGTCAACTAATGAAAAACTGTTTTTT
.,.,TRBJ2-2,TRBV9,CASSPESAATGELFF,TGTGCCAGCAGCCCGGAGTCAGCGGCCACCGGGGAGCTGTTTTTT
.,TRBD1,TRBJ1-5,TRBV4-2,CASSPHDRGSNQPQHF,TGTGCCAGCAGCCCCCACGACAGGGGGAGCAATCAGCCCCAGCATTTT